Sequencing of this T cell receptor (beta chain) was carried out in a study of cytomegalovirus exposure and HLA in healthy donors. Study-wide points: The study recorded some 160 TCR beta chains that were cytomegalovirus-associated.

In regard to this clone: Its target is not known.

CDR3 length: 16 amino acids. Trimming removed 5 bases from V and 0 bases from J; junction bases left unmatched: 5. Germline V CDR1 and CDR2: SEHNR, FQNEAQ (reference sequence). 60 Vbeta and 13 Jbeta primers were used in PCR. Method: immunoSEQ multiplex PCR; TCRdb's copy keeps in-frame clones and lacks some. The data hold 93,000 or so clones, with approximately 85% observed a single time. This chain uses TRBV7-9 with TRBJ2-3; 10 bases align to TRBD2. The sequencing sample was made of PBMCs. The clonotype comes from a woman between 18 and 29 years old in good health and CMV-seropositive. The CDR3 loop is CASSQILAGSTDTQYF. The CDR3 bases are TGTGCCAGCAGCCAGATACTAGCGGGGAGCACAGATACGCAGTATTTT.